Described below is a single T cell receptor (beta chain) sequence and its context. Its recognized antigen is unknown. Base qualities were left out, and no much larger clone turns up one base away. This specimen comes from a study of beta chain features in type 1 diabetes (dated by TCRdb to 2016 to 2019). Study-level background: Mean age, gender distribution, total cell number and subset yield were not different between patients and healthy donors. Across all samples, fewer than 110,000,000 sorted cells were examined, and cell number per subset correlated strongly with RNA yield. The study compared TCRB repertoires of sorted circulating CD4+ T cell subsets between recently diagnosed type 1 diabetes patients and matched healthy donors. Regulatory and stem cell-like memory subsets were obtained from only 8 patients and about eight healthy donors, while naive and central memory subsets were obtained from all 28 donors. On the study overall, not on this receptor specifically: Naive, central memory and regulatory TCRB repertoires appeared to be more similar among patients than among healthy donors. Because the HLA sub-analyses included only small numbers of individuals, any influence of HLA type on TCRB rearrangement was left unresolved. Patients with type 1 diabetes made fewer insertions and deleted more nucleotides at VDJ recombination sites, implying thymic rearrangement abnormalities. PCR may preferentially amplify shorter templates, but because patient and control samples were amplified and corrected together, any resulting skew would affect both groups equally. In all four CD4+ subsets, TCRB CDR3 length was moderately but significantly shorter in type 1 diabetes patients. Because cDNA was sequenced instead of genomic DNA, highly expressing activated cells could be over-represented, though the groups showed no difference in activation or CD3 levels.

From each donor, a single peripheral blood sample of about 100 mL on average was drawn into heparinised tubes. A BD FACSAria II and a panel including CD45RO, CCR7, CD25, CD127, CD95 and CD27 were used to sort naive, central memory, regulatory and stem cell-like memory CD4+ T cells. Purity was above 98% for every sorted population. PBMCs were isolated immediately by Lymphoprep density gradient centrifugation and stained directly without culture. Samples were stained and sorted in pairs, with one healthy donor and one patient per experiment, so that batch effects were minimized. The High Capacity cDNA Reverse Transcription Kit was used to reverse transcribe all of the isolated RNA, meaning that expressed TCRB transcripts were what got sequenced. Deep immunoSEQ sequencing was applied to naive, central memory and regulatory T cell samples, giving an average of approximately 4 million total reads per sample. Sorted cells were lysed in RLT buffer and RNA was extracted with DNase-treated RNeasy Micro or Mini kits, depending on cell number. To prevent cross-contamination, each cell subset was processed individually, whereas patient and healthy donor samples were processed jointly. TCRB sequences were amplified from cDNA with the immunoSEQ multiplex PCR, producing 87-bp fragments spanning the CDR3 region. Sequencing of the amplicons was performed on the Illumina HiSeq platform. On the study's bioinformatics: Synthetic template baselines were used to correct PCR bias computationally, reads within Hamming distance 2 were collapsed, and singletons that could not be merged were discarded. Reads were aligned to IMGT to assign V, D and J genes, CDR3 length, and insertions or deletions at six rearrangement sites. Clonotype counts were normalized to sorted cell number within each subset before computing true diversity and Gini coefficients with the tcR R package. The overlap coefficient, calculated on TCRB nucleotide sequences, was used to quantify repertoire sharing. Not all clones reach the TCRdb copy of this immuneACCESS table, which keeps in-frame sequences only. Checked studies attribute under half of the gap to unresolved V genes and leave the rest unexplained. D and trimming were read from the DNA, whereas the V and J calls and clone size are those reported in that table. Across this sample there are roughly 140,000 clones, with roughly 50% seen only once. The ten largest make up 0.35% to 0.5% of the sample.

The CDR3 runs 14 amino acids, cysteine and phenylalanine included. Of all the DNA, just the CDR3 is kept, 42 bases in frame from base 1. The chain was built from TRBV21-1 and TRBJ2-3; the D segment call TRBD1 is taken from the table without a DNA check. TRBV21-1 constitutes a pseudogene. This sequence was found in a man aged 18 to 30 in good health. Material for sequencing was Tregs from blood. This specimen's cell subset or site label, per the study, means: regulatory CD4+ T cells. The nucleotides read TGTGCAGACCCTCAGGGCGTGGTAGCAGATACGCAGTATTTT. The resulting protein is CADPQGVVADTQYF.